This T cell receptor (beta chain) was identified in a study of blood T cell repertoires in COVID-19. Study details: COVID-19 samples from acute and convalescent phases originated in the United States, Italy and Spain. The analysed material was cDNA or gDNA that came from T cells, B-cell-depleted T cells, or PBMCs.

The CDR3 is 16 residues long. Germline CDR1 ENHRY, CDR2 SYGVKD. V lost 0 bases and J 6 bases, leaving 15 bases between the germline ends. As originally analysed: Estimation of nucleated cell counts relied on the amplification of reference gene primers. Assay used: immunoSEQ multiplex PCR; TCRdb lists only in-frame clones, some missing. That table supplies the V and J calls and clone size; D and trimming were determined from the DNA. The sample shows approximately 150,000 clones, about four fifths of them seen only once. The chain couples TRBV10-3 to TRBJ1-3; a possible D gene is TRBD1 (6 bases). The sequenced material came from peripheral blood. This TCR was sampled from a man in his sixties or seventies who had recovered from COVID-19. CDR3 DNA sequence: TGTGCCATCAGTGAGTCGCAGACAGGAAGAATAAACACCATATATTTT. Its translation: CAISESQTGRINTIYF.